What follows is one T cell receptor beta chain and its context. Its antigen remains unknown. Using a J-beta primer mix together with a sample-barcoded 5' primer, a second PCR was run for roughly 7 to 12 cycles. Every cDNA molecule carried a tag from a template-switch adaptor bearing 12 random nucleotides. One entry per CDR3 protein, called by TCRdb with MiXCR from the 5' RACE reads. The sample records 1.5 million to 1.8 million distinct CDR3 sequences, 35% to 45% being singletons. This sample was included in a study of blood T cells in healthy people across ages. Study-wide findings and caveats: What prevented conclusive comparison of naive and antigen-experienced cells was that PBMCs were unsorted.

With 3 bases removed from V and 4 bases from J, the gap between germline ends came to 15 bases. The CDR3 loop spans 15 amino acids. The total RNA that was extracted per sample amounted to at least 5.5 micrograms. This rearrangement joins TRBV12-3 or TRBV12-4 to TRBJ1-2; perhaps TRBD1 as D (6 bases). Input material: blood. The clonotype originates from a woman aged 18-29 years in good health. The CDR3 nucleotides are TGTGCCAGCAGTTTGACTACAGGGAGTGGCTATGGCTACACCTTC. Translated: CASSLTTGSGYGYTF.